The 24 T cell receptor beta chains presented below share a single source sample, sequenced in a study of T cells in Graves' hyperthyroidism and ophthalmopathy. Template material for amplifying TCR beta CDR3 regions consisted of RNA transcripts. Primed by the HTBI set, a first-round RT-PCR was run on the TCR CDR3. TCRdb reanalysed the multiplex PCR reads using MiXCR and keeps one entry per CDR3 protein. This sample has around 340,000 distinct CDR3 sequences; 18% occur once, and the top ten carry 15% to 18%. The source material was blood. These receptors were collected from a woman aged 40 to 55 with Graves' ophthalmopathy.

The table lists this clonotype with many counts. A clone one base away is much larger, so this may be a read error. This chain joins TRBV6-2 or TRBV6-3 and TRBJ2-7, with 11 bases identical to TRBD2. CDR1 and CDR2 from the germline V gene are MNHEY and SVGEGT. The J segment lost 7 bases and the V segment lost 4 bases, leaving 12 bases of the junction unmatched. The CDR3 is 16 amino acids. The CDR3, as DNA: TGTGCCAGCAGTTTACGTACTAGCGGGAGACTTGATGAGCAGTACTTC. Translating gives CASSLRTSGRLDEQYF.

This clonotype was seen ten or more times. The chain has TRBV12-3 or TRBV12-4 and TRBJ2-7; D ambiguous. The ends were cut back, 2 bases at V and 1 base at J, with 3 bases in the middle. CDR3 length equals 12 residues. CDR3 in DNA: TGTGCCAGCAGTTTACGGTCCTACGAGCAGTACTTC. This gives the protein CASSLRSYEQYF.

V is TRBV7-2 and J is TRBJ2-5, with D possibly matching TRBD1 (6 bases). This CDR3 has 15 residues. V was trimmed by 5 bases and J by 2 bases, leaving 15 bases between them. CDR1 SGHTA and CDR2 FQGNSA come from the germline V gene. The CDR3 nucleotides read TGTGCCAGCAGCGTAATTGCGACAGGACAAGAGACCCAGTACTTC. Its protein product is CASSVIATGQETQYF.

Many counts were recorded for this clonotype. The rearrangement links TRBV29-1 to TRBJ1-2; no clear D. Germline V gene lookup returns CDR1 SQVTM and CDR2 ANQGSEA. CDR3 size: 11 residues. The V end lost 2 bases, the J end lost 5 bases, and 6 bases lay between the germline ends. The CDR3 nucleotides read TGCAGCGTTGAACCGGATTATGGCTACACCTTC. This translates into CSVEPDYGYTF.

The table lists this clonotype with many counts. A much larger clone differs from this one at a single base, so this may be a read error. The chain recombines TRBV20-1 with TRBJ2-7; a weak D match, TRBD1 (6 bases). This CDR3 has 13 residues. CDR1 is DFQATT, CDR2 SNEGSKA, per germline (reference sequence). The ends were cut back, 6 bases at V and 3 bases at J, with 15 bases in the middle. The CDR3 loop reads CSALRDKGYEQYF. The CDR3 DNA follows: TGCAGTGCCCTTCGGGACAAGGGCTACGAGCAGTACTTC.

In its sample, this clonotype was seen many times. The chain combines TRBV19 with TRBJ1-2; D uncertain. V lost 3 bases, J lost 7 bases, and 12 bases lay in between. CDR3 length: 13 amino acids. Germline V lookup: CDR1 LNHDA, CDR2 SQIVND (reference sequence). The CDR3 loop reads CASSIGVRAGYTF. The DNA for the CDR3 is TGTGCCAGTAGTATCGGGGTGCGGGCTGGCTACACCTTC.

The chain employs TRBV28 and TRBJ2-7; no definite D call. The V and J ends lost 4 bases and 3 bases respectively, with 10 bases between them. The CDR3 has 13 amino acids. The germline V gene encodes CDR1 MDHEN and CDR2 SYDVKM. The CDR3: CASSYPDGYEQYF. The CDR3 nucleotides read TGTGCCAGCAGTTATCCGGACGGCTACGAGCAGTACTTC.

In its sample, this clonotype was seen many times. This sequence joins TRBV6-1 and TRBJ2-5; 10 positions agree with TRBD2. The germline gives CDR1 MNHNS, CDR2 SASEGT. The CDR3 has 14 residues. The ends lost 8 bases at V and 4 bases at J; junction bases unmatched: 7. Here the CDR3 reads CASLLAGDGETQYF. DNA for the CDR3: TGTGCCAGCCTGCTAGCGGGAGATGGAGAGACCCAGTACTTC.

This clonotype was counted many times. The chain couples TRBV20-1 to TRBJ2-7, with D perhaps matching TRBD2 (6 bases). This CDR3 region has 15 residues. Germline V CDR1 and CDR2: DFQATT, SNEGSKA (reference sequence). The V and J ends lost 0 bases and 0 bases respectively, with 12 bases between them. Here the CDR3 DNA reads TGCAGTGCTAGAGAATCTGCGGGGCCCTCCTACGAGCAGTACTTC. It encodes CSARESAGPSYEQYF.

This clonotype was recorded many times. V is TRBV29-1 and J is TRBJ2-5; D is possibly TRBD2 (6 bases). Trimming removed 1 base from V and 4 bases from J, with 16 bases in between. The CDR3 covers 15 residues. The germline CDR1 and CDR2 sequences are SQVTM and ANQGSEA. The CDR3 DNA sequence: TGCAGCGTTGAAGCAACGGGAGCAAGTCGAGAGACCCAGTACTTC. This sequence encodes CSVEATGASRETQYF.

The chain has TRBV7-2 and TRBJ2-7, with TRBD2 as a possible D gene (5 bases). The CDR3 covers 13 residues. Germline lookup yields CDR1 SGHTA and CDR2 FQGNSA. V was cut by 3 bases and J by 7 bases, with 13 bases left in between. CDR3 nucleotide sequence: TGTGCCAGCAGCTTTATTTCTAGCAGTGAGCAGTACTTC. Protein product: CASSFISSSEQYF.

This clonotype was picked up many times. The chain is built from TRBV29-1 and TRBJ1-2; D call uncertain. CDR1 is SQVTM and CDR2 is ANQGSEA in the germline V gene. The CDR3 consists of 12 residues. V was trimmed by 0 bases and J by 3 bases, leaving 5 bases between them. CDR3 nucleotides: TGCAGCGTTGAAGATCCCTACTATGGCTACACCTTC. Amino acids: CSVEDPYYGYTF.

This clonotype was seen at least ten times. The chain has TRBV27 and TRBJ2-5; D unclear. Trimming stripped 6 bases from V and 2 bases from J, with 13 bases between. Germline CDR1 and CDR2: MNHEY and SMNVEV (reference sequence). This CDR3 spans 14 amino acids. The CDR3 spells CASRPNFQQETQYF. CDR3 in DNA: TGTGCCAGCAGGCCCAACTTCCAACAAGAGACCCAGTACTTC.

In its sample, this clonotype was seen many times. The chain joins TRBV4-2 to TRBJ2-7; D tentatively reads TRBD1 or TRBD2 (5 bases each). CDR1 LGHNA and CDR2 YNFKEQ come from the germline V gene. V was trimmed by 0 bases and J by 0 bases, leaving 12 bases between them. This CDR3 is built from 16 residues. The CDR3 reads CASSQDRVGVSYEQYF. The CDR3, as DNA: TGTGCCAGCAGCCAAGATCGGGTGGGGGTCTCCTACGAGCAGTACTTC.

In its sample, this clonotype was seen many times. The V call is TRBV5-1, the J call TRBJ1-1; possibly TRBD1 for D (5 bases). The CDR3 covers 14 residues. Germline CDR1 is SGHRS and CDR2 is YFSETQ. V was clipped by 0 bases and J by 4 bases, with 10 bases between them. CDR3 DNA sequence: TGCGCCAGCAGCTTGGCCGCAGGGAGCACTGAAGCTTTCTTT. Translation gives CASSLAAGSTEAFF.

This clonotype was detected many times. The rearrangement uses TRBV5-1 and TRBJ2-7; D might be TRBD2 (6 bases). Trimming removed 0 bases at V and 2 bases at J, with 15 bases between. The CDR3 sequence is 16 residues long. Germline V gene lookup returns CDR1 SGHRS and CDR2 YFSETQ. CDR3 in amino acids: CASSLAPTGVAYEQYF. The DNA of the CDR3 is TGCGCCAGCAGCTTGGCCCCGACGGGAGTAGCCTACGAGCAGTACTTC.

This clonotype came up many times. This chain links TRBV28 with TRBJ2-7, with TRBD1 as a possible D gene (5 bases). The germline V gene encodes CDR1 MDHEN and CDR2 SYDVKM. V was shortened by 7 bases and J by 3 bases, with 16 bases between the two germline ends. The CDR3 is 14 amino acids. CDR3 in amino acids: CASIGTGHFYEQYF. The DNA of the CDR3 is TGTGCCAGCATCGGTACAGGCCACTTCTACGAGCAGTACTTC.

This clonotype came up many times. This rearrangement joins TRBV28 to TRBJ2-7; D gene uncertain. The CDR3 covers 14 residues. V was shortened by 6 bases and J by 3 bases, with 15 bases between the two germline ends. Germline V CDR1 and CDR2: MDHEN, SYDVKM. The CDR3 nucleotides are TGTGCCAGCAGCCCCCCTCGGCAGGTCTACGAGCAGTACTTC. It is translated as CASSPPRQVYEQYF.

This clonotype was counted ten times or more. The chain employs TRBV28 and TRBJ1-5; unclear D gene. The V and J ends lost 3 bases and 0 bases respectively, with 9 bases between them. The CDR3 is 15 amino acids. From germline, CDR1 is MDHEN and CDR2 SYDVKM. The CDR3: CASSLVGYSNQPQHF. CDR3 sequence (DNA): TGTGCCAGCAGTTTGGTCGGATATAGCAATCAGCCCCAGCATTTT.

This clonotype was recorded at least ten times. The DNA is omitted, as the CDR3 cannot be located on it reliably, and the CDR3 follows TCRdb's listing. The chain employs TRBV12-3 or TRBV12-4 and TRBJ2-7; the DNA was not compared with TRBD1, the D call given in the table. The CDR3 comprises 17 residues, both ends counted. CDR3 sequence reads: CASSSSDRGGSEYEQYF.

This sequence joins TRBV2 and TRBJ1-5; TRBD1 agrees at 8 bases. The V gene end was trimmed by 6 bases and the J gene end by 5 bases; junction bases not matched to a gene: 3. Germline V gives CDR1 SNHLY, CDR2 FYNNEI. The CDR3 spans 13 residues. CDR3 nucleotide sequence: TGTGCCAGCAGGGAGACAGGGGATCAGCCCCAGCATTTT. This encodes CASRETGDQPQHF. The full variable domain, completed using reference TRBV2 and TRBJ1-5, is EPEVTQTPSHQVTQMGQEVILRCVPISNHLYFYWYRQILGQKVEFLVSFYNNEISEKSEIFDDQFSVERPDGSNFTLKIRSTKLEDSAMYFCASRETGDQPQHFGDGTRLSIL.

The rearrangement uses TRBV9 and TRBJ2-5; TRBD2 agrees at 9 bases. The V gene's germline CDR1 is SGDLS and CDR2 YYNGEE. The CDR3 is made up of 16 amino acids. Germline trimming cut 4 bases from V and 4 bases from J; bases unmatched to any gene: 11. CDR3 DNA: TGTGCCAGCAGCCCCGCGGCGGGGGGGACGGGAGAGACCCAGTACTTC. Protein sequence: CASSPAAGGTGETQYF.

In its sample, this clonotype was seen many times. V usage is TRBV20-1 and J usage is TRBJ1-5; unclear D gene. The CDR3 is 14 residues long. From germline, CDR1 is DFQATT and CDR2 SNEGSKA (reference sequence). The germline V and J ends were trimmed by 2 bases and 0 bases, with 8 bases remaining between them. The CDR3 DNA sequence: TGCAGTGCTAGAAGGTGGGGTAGCAATCAGCCCCAGCATTTT. Encoded protein: CSARRWGSNQPQHF.

This clonotype showed up many times. The rearrangement links TRBV9 to TRBJ2-7, with 8 bases matching TRBD2. V lost 4 bases and J lost 4; bases outside the gene matches: 7. The germline V gene has CDR1 SGDLS and CDR2 YYNGEE. The CDR3 runs 14 residues. CDR3 DNA sequence: TGTGCCAGCAGCCCAGCGGGAGTAGGATACGAGCAGTACTTC. This sequence encodes CASSPAGVGYEQYF. The whole variable domain, filled in from reference TRBV9 and TRBJ2-7, reads DSGVTQTPKHLITATGQRVTLRCSPRSGDLSVYWYQQSLDQGLQFLIQYYNGEERAKGNILERFSAQQFPDLHSELNLSSLELGDSALYFCASSPAGVGYEQYFGPGTRLTVT.